This T cell receptor beta chain was sequenced for a study of CD8 T cells in Susac syndrome. cDNA came from roughly 0.47 to 1 ug RNA primed by random hexamers. Coverage of TCR beta CDR3 amplification by immunoSEQ multiplex PCR extended to 54 Vbeta and 13 Jbeta. Each CDR3 protein gets one entry after TCRdb re-called the immunoSEQ multiplex PCR reads with MiXCR. The table records roughly 86,000 distinct CDR3 sequences, 95% to 96% of them present only once. The germline gives CDR1 SQVTM, CDR2 ANQGSEA. The length of the CDR3 is 13 residues. V lost 4 bases to trimming and J lost 7 bases; unmatched junction nucleotides: 5.

The clonotype was recovered from a human donor with Susac syndrome. The source material was CD8+ T cells from PBMCs. The chain uses TRBV29-1 and TRBJ2-2, with 8 bases lining up with TRBD1. The CDR3 is CSVARGLDGELFF. For the CDR3, the DNA is TGCAGCGTTGCCAGGGGGCTGGACGGGGAGCTGTTTTTT.